The T cell receptor (beta chain) described here comes from a study of cytomegalovirus exposure and HLA in healthy donors (dated by TCRdb to 2016 to 2017). Broadly, across the study: According to an earlier analysis of around 600 of the donors, 150 million to 200 million T cells yielded 117 million unique TCR beta sequences and less than 300 Gb of sequence data. About 300 gigabases of sequencing data and some 85 million unique TCR sequences were included in an early release covering 550 to 650 HLA-typed donors. Of the roughly 400 genotyped donors, roughly 80% fell in the genetic ancestry cluster associated with self-reported Caucasian donors. The aim of the study was to test whether cataloging public T cell receptors could identify signatures of past pathogen exposure. The study used immunosequencing to profile the T cell repertoires of 600 to 850 subjects and linked those repertoires to cytomegalovirus serostatus. Along with the approximately 700-subject first cohort, a separate validation cohort of over a hundred different subjects was used. To predict cytomegalovirus infection status, the study combined high-throughput TCR immunosequencing, statistical association of individual TCRs with disease status, and machine learning. To study patterns of TCR occurrence, a later analysis re-analyzed previously published TCR beta repertoires from 666 donors and added high-resolution HLA genotyping. In the later analysis, no new phenotypic data were used to find candidate immune exposures; instead, reliance was placed on TCR beta sequences and their occurrence across donors. An earlier analysis of 450 to 750 of the donors used high-throughput TCR beta sequencing to judge whether each TCR beta V gene segment behaved as functional or pseudogenic. Alongside the repertoire data, information on donor age, sex, ethnicity and CMV serostatus was compiled. In a later genetic analysis, genome-wide SNP genotypes for 398 of the 666 donors were used, and that subset was treated as a discovery cohort. All discovery cohort repertoires had been generated on a single sequencing platform. Class I and class II HLA loci were covered by the typing at four-digit resolution. The number of typed donors differed by locus: about 620-640 for A, B, C, DRB1 and DQB1; approximately 530 for DQA1; approximately 600 for DPA1; and about 450 for DPB1. About five DR-DQ haplotypes were handled as single units for association and clustering because linkage in the cohort was strong. Among a few hundred genotyped donors of the cohort, an average of approximately 250,000 unique TCR beta nucleotide sequences were sequenced per donor, roughly 20% of them non-productive. Overall study outcomes, separate from this receptor: Sequencing depth was assumed to be roughly uniform across donors in the presence/absence analyses, though that assumption may not hold. The sequencing pipeline was judged likely to have produced a cluster of highly shared sequence variants as a technical artifact. Because counts were too low, under 20 rarely observed V segments, including chromosome 9 orphons, were left out of the earlier analysis of 587 of the donors. When HLA alleles, especially DR and DQ, strongly co-occurred, TCR associations were difficult to assign to individual alleles. At a false discovery rate of 0.05, a later analysis linked around 17,000 TCR beta sequences to specific HLA alleles. The 87-base-pair reads could not distinguish some IMGT-functional V segments, including TRBV6-2 and TRBV6-3, so those segments were excluded. According to a later analysis, parvovirus B19, influenza, CMV and Epstein-Barr virus appeared linked to several top co-occurrence clusters. A further reported finding was that TCR beta sequences accurately predicted the HLA-A and HLA-B alleles for most subjects in the first cohort. Immune exposure information for the cohort was limited to CMV serostatus. Because HLA typing was missing for some donors at each locus, association tests included only the typed subset. Compared with the 666-donor mean, donors in an Asian-associated ancestry cluster had fewer N-insertions in productive TCRs, according to a later genetic analysis. In vitro tests confirmed that a few of the cytomegalovirus-associated TCR beta chains recognize cytomegalovirus antigens. Only TCR beta chains were sequenced in this cohort, and the absence of alpha or paired-chain data limited detectable features. In both the original and validation cohorts, the classifier was reported to diagnose cytomegalovirus status with high specificity and sensitivity. According to a later analysis, most CMV-associated TCR beta chains appeared to be HLA-restricted, and the HLA associations seemed to be driven largely by CMV exposure. In an earlier analysis of 587 of the donors, most TCR beta V segments appeared in productive rearrangements about 87% or about 30% of the time, broadly matching IMGT annotations. An association between a missense DCLRE1C variant and V-gene and J-gene trimming of TCR beta chains was found in a later genetic analysis and replicated in an independent cohort. Compared with equally common non-associated chains, HLA-associated TCR beta chains in a later analysis were more clonally expanded and had lower generation probabilities. Most TCR sequences were seen in very few donors, while some public TCRs were found in many individuals. In a later analysis, the rate of TCR association differed among HLA loci, with DRB1 alleles having the most associated TCRs and HLA-C alleles having the fewest. The study listed 164 TCR beta chains as associated with cytomegalovirus. Correlated functional status among segregating V segments might reflect linkage disequilibrium, but an unknown experimental factor could not be ruled out. According to the authors, the approach could potentially be generalized to other disease states and immunological phenotypes.

There are 18 amino acids in the CDR3, from cysteine to phenylalanine inclusive. The CDR3 DNA has 54 bases and is translated from base 1. Germline trimming: 5 bases from V, 2 bases from J; junction bases outside gene matches: 17. The germline V gene (reference sequence) provides CDR1 LNHDA and CDR2 SQIVND. The library was built by means of the immunoSEQ multiplex PCR assay. A mixture of 60 forward primers for TCR Vbeta segments and 13 reverse primers for TCR Jbeta segments was used in the multiplex PCR. The CDR3 region of rearranged TCR beta genes was amplified from genomic DNA by a multiplex PCR assay. The Illumina HiSeq System was used to sequence the amplified TCR beta libraries as 87-base-pair reads. The authors' pipeline ran thus. Across the 670 or so repertoires, a later analysis counted 60 million to 90 million unique TCR beta chains, some 11 million of which were shared by at least two donors. A nearest-neighbor algorithm error-corrected the raw reads and collapsed the reads into unique sequences, merging closely related sequences to remove PCR and sequencing errors. Alignment of CDR3 sequences to IMGT reference sequences was used to assign V, D and J gene segments. Each retained sequence needed at least a six-nucleotide match to both a V gene segment and a J gene segment. A rearrangement was called productive if the CDR3 had no stop codons and remained in frame with V and J, and every other rearrangement was called non-productive. Following IMGT convention, CDR3 was defined as the stretch from the second conserved V-encoded cysteine to the conserved J-encoded phenylalanine. Sequences without an unambiguous match to a single V gene segment were excluded from the earlier analysis of about 640 of the donors. An earlier analysis of almost 600 of the donors classified V segments as functional when productive rearrangements were above 56.7% and as segregating when the standard deviation between donors was above 5%. To diagnose cytomegalovirus status from the catalog of TCR beta chain sequences, a statistical classification framework was built. In a later analysis, TCR nucleotide sequences were compared against IMGT/GENE-DB human TR gene sequences so that V and J genes could be assigned. The TCRdist pipeline was used in a later analysis to assign CDR3 sequences and most-parsimonious VDJ recombination scenarios. In a later analysis, every TCR beta chain was defined by the combination of its CDR3 amino acid sequence and its V-gene family, and reads without a unique V-gene family were dropped. To address suspected cross-contamination and a sequencing artifact, a later analysis removed 592 highly shared, low-generation-probability nucleotide sequences. In a later analysis, a clonal expansion index was calculated for each public chain from normalized within-repertoire ranks of inferred template counts. Generation probabilities in a later analysis came from a VDJ recombination model fitted to out-of-frame rearrangements, and those results were checked against IGoR. Hypergeometric tests were used in a later analysis to score TCR-TCR, TCR-HLA and TCR-CMV co-occurrence, with a repertoire-size bias correction applied to the TCR pairs. A later analysis estimated false discovery rates by permuting HLA or CMV assignments 20 times. In a later analysis, co-occurring TCRs were grouped with DBSCAN, and TCRdist sequence similarity was added when clustering was performed within HLA-allele-positive subsets. Co-occurrence clustering excluded repertoires with fewer than 30,000 or more than 120,000 public chains, plus five with anomalous nucleotide sharing. TCRdb's version of the immuneACCESS table is confined to in-frame rearrangements and falls short of the full clone set. An unresolved V gene accounts for under half of the shortfall where checked; the remainder is of unknown origin. V, J and clone size are those of that table, while D and trimming were read from the DNA. The table for this sample lists roughly 200,000 clones; roughly 10% of them were counted only once. The top ten constitute 1% to 1.5% of the sample.

The cohort consisted of some 670 healthy bone marrow donors. At the time of sampling, every cohort member was nominally healthy, though immune exposures that went unrecorded were likely present. The donor tested CMV seropositive and was one of the 289 seropositive cohort members. A peripheral blood sample was provided by each donor, and peripheral blood mononuclear cells were used for TCR beta sequencing. Genomic DNA was extracted from the blood cell samples with the Qiagen DNeasy Blood Extraction Kit. About this clone itself: The target of this receptor is not known. No much larger clone is present one base from it, and per-base qualities are unavailable. Other DNA sequences of this sample code for an identical CDR3.

The chain is encoded by TRBV19 joined to TRBJ2-7, and TRBD1 aligns with 8 junction nucleotides. The receptor comes from a woman aged 25 to 39 in good health and CMV-seropositive. Sequencing was performed on PBMCs. The DNA sequence follows: TGTGCCAGTAGTGTTTTTCTCTCCACGGGGACAGGAACCTACGAGCAGTACTTC. This translates into CASSVFLSTGTGTYEQYF.